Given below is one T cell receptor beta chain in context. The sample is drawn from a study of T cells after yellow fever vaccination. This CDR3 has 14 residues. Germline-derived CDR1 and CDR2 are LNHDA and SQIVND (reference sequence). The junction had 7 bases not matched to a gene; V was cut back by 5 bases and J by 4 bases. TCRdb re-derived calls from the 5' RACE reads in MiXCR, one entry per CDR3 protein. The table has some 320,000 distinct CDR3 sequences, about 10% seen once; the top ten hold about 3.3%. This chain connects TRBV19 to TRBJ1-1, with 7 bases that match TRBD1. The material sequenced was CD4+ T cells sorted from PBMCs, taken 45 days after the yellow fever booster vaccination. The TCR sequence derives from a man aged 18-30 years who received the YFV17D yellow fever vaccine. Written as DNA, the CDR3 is TGTGCCAGTAGTCGGGAGACAGGGATCACTGAAGCTTTCTTT. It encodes CASSRETGITEAFF.